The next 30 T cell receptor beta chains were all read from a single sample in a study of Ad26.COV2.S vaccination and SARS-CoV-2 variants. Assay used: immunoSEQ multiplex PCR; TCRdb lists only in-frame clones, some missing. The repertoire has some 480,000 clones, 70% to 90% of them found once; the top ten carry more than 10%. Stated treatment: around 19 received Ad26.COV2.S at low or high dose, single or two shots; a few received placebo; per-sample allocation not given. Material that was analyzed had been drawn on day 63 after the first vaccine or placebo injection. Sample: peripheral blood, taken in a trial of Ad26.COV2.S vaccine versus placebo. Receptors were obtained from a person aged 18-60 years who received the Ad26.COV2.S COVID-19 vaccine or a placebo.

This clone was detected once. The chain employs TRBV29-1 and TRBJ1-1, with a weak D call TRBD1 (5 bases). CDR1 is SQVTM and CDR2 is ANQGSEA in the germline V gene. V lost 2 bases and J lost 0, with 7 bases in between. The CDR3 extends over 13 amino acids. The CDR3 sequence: CSVEQGLNTEAFF. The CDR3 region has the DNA TGCAGCGTTGAACAGGGACTGAACACTGAAGCTTTCTTT.

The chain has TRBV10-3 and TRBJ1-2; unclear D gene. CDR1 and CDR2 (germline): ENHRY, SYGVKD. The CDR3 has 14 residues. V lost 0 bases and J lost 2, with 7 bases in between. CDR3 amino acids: CAISESGSNYGYTF. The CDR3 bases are TGTGCCATCAGTGAGTCGGGCAGCAACTATGGCTACACCTTC.

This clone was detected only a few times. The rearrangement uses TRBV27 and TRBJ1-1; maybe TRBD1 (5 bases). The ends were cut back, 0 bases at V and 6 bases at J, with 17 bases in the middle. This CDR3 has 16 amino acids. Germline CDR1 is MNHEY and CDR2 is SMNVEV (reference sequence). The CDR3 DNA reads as TGTGCCAGCAGTTTATCTTGGCAGACCCTGGGGGCTGAAGCTTTCTTT. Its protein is CASSLSWQTLGAEAFF.

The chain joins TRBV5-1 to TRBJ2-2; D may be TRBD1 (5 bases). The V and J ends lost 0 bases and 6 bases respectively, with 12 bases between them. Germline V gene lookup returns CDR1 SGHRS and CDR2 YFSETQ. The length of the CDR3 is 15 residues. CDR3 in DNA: TGCGCCAGCAGCTTGGAACAGGCTGGGGCCGGGGAGCTGTTTTTT. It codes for CASSLEQAGAGELFF.

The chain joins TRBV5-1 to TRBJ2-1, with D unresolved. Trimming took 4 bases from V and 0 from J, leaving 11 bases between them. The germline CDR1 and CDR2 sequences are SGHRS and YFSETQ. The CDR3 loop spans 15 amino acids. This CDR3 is CASSPGFSSYNEQFF. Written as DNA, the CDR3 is TGCGCCAGCAGCCCCGGATTCAGCTCCTACAATGAGCAGTTCTTC. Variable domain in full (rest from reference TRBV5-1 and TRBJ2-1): KAGVTQTPRYLIKTRGQQVTLSCSPISGHRSVSWYQQTPGQGLQFLFEYFSETQRNKGNFPGRFSGRQFSNSRSEMNVSTLELGDSALYLCASSPGFSSYNEQFFGPGTRLTVL.

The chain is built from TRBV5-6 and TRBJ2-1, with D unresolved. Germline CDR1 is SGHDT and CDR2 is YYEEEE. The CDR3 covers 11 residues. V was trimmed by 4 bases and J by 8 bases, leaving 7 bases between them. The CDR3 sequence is CASSPVHEQFF. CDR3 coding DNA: TGTGCCAGCAGCCCGGTGCATGAGCAGTTCTTC.

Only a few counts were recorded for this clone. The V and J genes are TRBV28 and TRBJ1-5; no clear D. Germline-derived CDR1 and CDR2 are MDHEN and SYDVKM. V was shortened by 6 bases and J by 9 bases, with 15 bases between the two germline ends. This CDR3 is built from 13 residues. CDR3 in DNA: TGTGCCAGCAGCCCAGAGGCCGTCCCGCCCCAGCATTTT. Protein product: CASSPEAVPPQHF.

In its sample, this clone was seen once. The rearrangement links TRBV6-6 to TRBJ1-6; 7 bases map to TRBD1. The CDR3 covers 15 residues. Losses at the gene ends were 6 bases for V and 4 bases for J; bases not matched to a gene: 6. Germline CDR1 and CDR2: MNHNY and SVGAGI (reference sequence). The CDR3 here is CASREGQPYNSPLHF. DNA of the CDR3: TGTGCCAGCAGAGAGGGACAGCCTTATAATTCACCCCTCCACTTT.

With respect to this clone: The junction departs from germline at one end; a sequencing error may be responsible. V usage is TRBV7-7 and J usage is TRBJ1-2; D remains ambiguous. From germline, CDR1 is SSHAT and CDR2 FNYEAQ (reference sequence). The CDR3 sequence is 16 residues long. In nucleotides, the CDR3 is TGTGCTAGCAGCCCCCCCCCAGTACCCAAGACCTATGGCTACACCTTC. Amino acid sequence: CASSPPPVPKTYGYTF.

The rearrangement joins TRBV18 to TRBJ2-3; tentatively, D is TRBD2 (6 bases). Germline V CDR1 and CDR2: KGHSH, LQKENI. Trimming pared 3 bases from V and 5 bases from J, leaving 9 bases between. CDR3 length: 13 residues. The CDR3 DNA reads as TGTGCCAGCTCACCCGGGGGAGAAGATACGCAGTATTTT. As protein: CASSPGGEDTQYF.

The CDR3 loop reads CASSLTTGLGGYTF. The CDR3 DNA follows: TGTGCCAGCTCACTAACGACGGGGCTGGGTGGCTACACCTTC. This chain joins TRBV18 and TRBJ1-2; TRBD1 might be the D (5 bases). Germline V CDR1 and CDR2: KGHSH, LQKENI. V gave up 4 bases and J gave up 7 bases, with 16 bases separating them. The CDR3 spans 14 residues.

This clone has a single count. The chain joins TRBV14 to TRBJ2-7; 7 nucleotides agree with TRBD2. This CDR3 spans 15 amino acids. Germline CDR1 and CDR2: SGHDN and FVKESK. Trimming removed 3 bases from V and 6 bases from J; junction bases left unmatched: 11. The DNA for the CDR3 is TGTGCCAGCAGCCAGGATAGCGGGTGGGTCGCCGAGCAGTACTTC. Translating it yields CASSQDSGWVAEQYF.

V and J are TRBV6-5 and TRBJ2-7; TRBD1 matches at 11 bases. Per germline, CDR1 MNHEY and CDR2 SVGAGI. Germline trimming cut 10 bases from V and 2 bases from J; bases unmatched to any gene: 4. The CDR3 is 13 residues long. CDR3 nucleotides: TGTGCCACCGGGACAGGGGGGCCCTACGAGCAGTACTTC. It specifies CATGTGGPYEQYF.

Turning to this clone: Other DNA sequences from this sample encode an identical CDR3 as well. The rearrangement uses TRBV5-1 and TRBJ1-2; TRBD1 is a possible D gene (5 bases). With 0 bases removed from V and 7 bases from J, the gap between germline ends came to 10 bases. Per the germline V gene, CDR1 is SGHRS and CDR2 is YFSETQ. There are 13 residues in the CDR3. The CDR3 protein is CASSLAGTGGYTF. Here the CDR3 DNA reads TGCGCCAGCAGCTTGGCCGGGACGGGTGGCTACACCTTC.

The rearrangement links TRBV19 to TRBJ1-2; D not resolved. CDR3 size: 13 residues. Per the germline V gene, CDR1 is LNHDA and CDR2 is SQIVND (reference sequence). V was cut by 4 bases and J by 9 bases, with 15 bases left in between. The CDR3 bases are TGTGCCAGTAGTACGCTCCGGGCTCCGAGCTACACCTTC. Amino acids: CASSTLRAPSYTF.

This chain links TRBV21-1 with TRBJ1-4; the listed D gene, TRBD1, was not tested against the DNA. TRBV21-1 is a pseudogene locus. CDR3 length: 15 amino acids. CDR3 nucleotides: TGTGCCAGCAGCGGCAGGTTTCCGTATAATGAAAAACTGTTTTTT. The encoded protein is CASSGRFPYNEKLFF.

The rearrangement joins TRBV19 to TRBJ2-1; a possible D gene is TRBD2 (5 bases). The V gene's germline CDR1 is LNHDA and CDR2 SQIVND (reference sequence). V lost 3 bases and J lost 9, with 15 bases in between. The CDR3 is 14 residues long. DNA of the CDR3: TGTGCCAGTAGTATGGGCGCGGGCTTGGGTGAGCAGTTCTTC. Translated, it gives CASSMGAGLGEQFF.

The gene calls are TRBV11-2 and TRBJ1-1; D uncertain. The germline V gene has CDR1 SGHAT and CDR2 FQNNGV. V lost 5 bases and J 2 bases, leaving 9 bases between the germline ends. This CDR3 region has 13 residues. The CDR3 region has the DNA TGTGCCAGCAGCCCTCATCTAAACACTGAAGCTTTCTTT. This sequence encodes CASSPHLNTEAFF.

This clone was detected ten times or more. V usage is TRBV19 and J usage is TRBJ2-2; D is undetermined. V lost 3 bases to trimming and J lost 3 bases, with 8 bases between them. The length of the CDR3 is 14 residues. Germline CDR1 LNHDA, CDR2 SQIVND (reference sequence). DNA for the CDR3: TGTGCCAGTAGTATGGTCCTAGACACCGGGGAGCTGTTTTTT. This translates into CASSMVLDTGELFF.

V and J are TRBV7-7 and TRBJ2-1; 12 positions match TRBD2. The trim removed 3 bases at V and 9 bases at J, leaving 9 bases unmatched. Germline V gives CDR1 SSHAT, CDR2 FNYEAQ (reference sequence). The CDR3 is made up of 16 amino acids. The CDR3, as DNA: TGTGCCAGCAGCTTGTCCGGGACTAGCGGGTCGGCTGAGCAGTTCTTC. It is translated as CASSLSGTSGSAEQFF.

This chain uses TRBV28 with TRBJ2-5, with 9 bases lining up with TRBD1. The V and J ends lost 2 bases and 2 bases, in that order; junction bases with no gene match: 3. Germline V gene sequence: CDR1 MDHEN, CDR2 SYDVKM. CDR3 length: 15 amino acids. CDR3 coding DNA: TGTGCCAGCAGTTTACCGGGACAGGGTCAAGAGACCCAGTACTTC. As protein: CASSLPGQGQETQYF.

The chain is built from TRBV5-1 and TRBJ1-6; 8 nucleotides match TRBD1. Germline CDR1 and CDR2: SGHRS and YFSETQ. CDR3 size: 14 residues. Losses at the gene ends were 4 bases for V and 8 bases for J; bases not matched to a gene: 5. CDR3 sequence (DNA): TGCGCCAGCAGCAAGGGACAGGATTATTCACCCCTCCACTTT. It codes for CASSKGQDYSPLHF.

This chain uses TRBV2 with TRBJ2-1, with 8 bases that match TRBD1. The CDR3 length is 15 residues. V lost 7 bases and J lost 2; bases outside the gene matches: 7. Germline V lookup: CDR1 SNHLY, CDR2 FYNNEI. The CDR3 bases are TGTGCCAGCAAGTTTGGGACAGGTCCCTACAATGAGCAGTTCTTC. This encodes CASKFGTGPYNEQFF.

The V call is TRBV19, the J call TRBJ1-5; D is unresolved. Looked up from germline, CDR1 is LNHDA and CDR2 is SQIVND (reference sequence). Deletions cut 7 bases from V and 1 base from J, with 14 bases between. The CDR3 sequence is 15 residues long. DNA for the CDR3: TGTGCCAGTACAAAGGGAATCACCAGCAATCAGCCCCAGCATTTT. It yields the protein CASTKGITSNQPQHF.

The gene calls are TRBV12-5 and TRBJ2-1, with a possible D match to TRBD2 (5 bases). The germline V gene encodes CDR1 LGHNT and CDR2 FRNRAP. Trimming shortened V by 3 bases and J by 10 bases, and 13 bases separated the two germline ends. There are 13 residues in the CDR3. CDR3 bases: TGTGCTAGTGGTTTACTTTTGACGGGGGAGCAGTTCTTC. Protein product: CASGLLLTGEQFF.

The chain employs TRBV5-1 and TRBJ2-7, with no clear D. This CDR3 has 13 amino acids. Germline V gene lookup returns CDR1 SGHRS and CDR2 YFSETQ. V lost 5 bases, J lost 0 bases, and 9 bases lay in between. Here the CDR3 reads CASRDRPSYEQYF. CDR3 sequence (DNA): TGCGCCAGCAGGGATAGGCCCTCCTACGAGCAGTACTTC.

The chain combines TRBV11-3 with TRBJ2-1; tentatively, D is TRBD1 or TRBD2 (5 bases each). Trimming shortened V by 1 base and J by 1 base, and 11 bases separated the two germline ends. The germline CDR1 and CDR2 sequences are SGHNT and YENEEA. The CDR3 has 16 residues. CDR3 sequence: CASSLGGIRSYNEQFF. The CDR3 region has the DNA TGTGCCAGCAGCTTAGGGGGGATTCGGTCCTACAATGAGCAGTTCTTC.

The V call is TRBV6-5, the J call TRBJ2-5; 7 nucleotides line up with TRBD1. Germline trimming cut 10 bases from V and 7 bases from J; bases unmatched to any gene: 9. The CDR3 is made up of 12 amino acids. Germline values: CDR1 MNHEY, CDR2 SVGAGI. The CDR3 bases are TGTGCCACCTCGACAGGGATGGGGACCCAGTACTTC. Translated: CATSTGMGTQYF.

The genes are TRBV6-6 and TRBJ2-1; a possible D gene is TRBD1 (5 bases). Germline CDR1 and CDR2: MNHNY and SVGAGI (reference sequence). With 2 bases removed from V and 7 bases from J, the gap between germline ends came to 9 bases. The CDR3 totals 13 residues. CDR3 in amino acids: CASSYGARNEQFF. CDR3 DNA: TGTGCCAGCAGTTACGGGGCCCGTAATGAGCAGTTCTTC.

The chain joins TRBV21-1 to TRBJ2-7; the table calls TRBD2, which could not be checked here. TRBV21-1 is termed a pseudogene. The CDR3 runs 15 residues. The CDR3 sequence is CASSRGGRGLWEQYF. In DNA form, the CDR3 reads TGTGCCAGCAGCAGAGGCGGGAGGGGTTTGTGGGAGCAGTACTTC.